This T cell receptor (beta chain) was captured in a study of radiation and T cells in renal cell carcinoma. Findings of the study overall: Irradiated tumors held more dominant CDR3 motifs than control tumors. Only small tumor regions of 0.85 to 1 g were sampled.

With regard to this clone: The antigen remains undetermined.

Sequenced by immunoSEQ multiplex PCR; TCRdb stores in-frame clones only, minus some. The sample holds 23,000 or so clones, about three fifths seen once. V lost 5 bases and J lost 0, with 16 bases in between. The CDR3 extends over 16 amino acids. Germline V gene data show CDR1 as LNHDA and CDR2 as SQIVND (reference sequence). The treatment is: treatment-naive control, cytoreductive nephrectomy. Treatment-naive patients without radiation supplied the control tumors at nephrectomy. This chain joins TRBV19 and TRBJ1-1; D is undetermined. This TCR was recovered from a man in his forties with renal cell carcinoma. The source material was tumor tissue, sampled from a patient whose treatment was nephrectomy without radiotherapy. CDR3 coding DNA: TGTGCCAGTAGTCTATCGGGCCTCAGCCTGAACACTGAAGCTTTCTTT. This gives the protein CASSLSGLSLNTEAFF.